This TCR beta chain was documented in a study of CD8+CD57+ T cells in acquired aplastic anemia. Study background: Sorting CD4+ and CD8+ cells gave DNA averaging 3.2 ug.

About this clonotype itself: The antigen is undetermined.

The CDR3 is 13 amino acids. The V end was cut by 6 bases, the J end by 4 bases, with 10 bases between. According to the study, genomic DNA was the template for TCR beta VDJ and CDR3 profiling. TCRdb used MiXCR to reprocess the reads, holding one entry per CDR3 protein. The data hold hundreds of thousands of distinct CDR3 sequences, with around 60% observed a single time. Study-wide findings and caveats: Common to patients and controls were roughly 30 CD8+ CDR3 sequences.

The V and J genes are TRBV12-3 or TRBV12-4 and TRBJ1-3; maybe TRBD1 (5 bases). The sequencing input was sorted CD4+, CD8+, or CD8+CD57+ T cells (not recorded which) from PBMCs. The clonotype was recovered from a human donor with severe aplastic anemia or a healthy control (not recorded which). CDR3 coding DNA: TGTGCCAGCAGACCGACAGACGGAAACACCATATATTTT. Its translation is CASRPTDGNTIYF.